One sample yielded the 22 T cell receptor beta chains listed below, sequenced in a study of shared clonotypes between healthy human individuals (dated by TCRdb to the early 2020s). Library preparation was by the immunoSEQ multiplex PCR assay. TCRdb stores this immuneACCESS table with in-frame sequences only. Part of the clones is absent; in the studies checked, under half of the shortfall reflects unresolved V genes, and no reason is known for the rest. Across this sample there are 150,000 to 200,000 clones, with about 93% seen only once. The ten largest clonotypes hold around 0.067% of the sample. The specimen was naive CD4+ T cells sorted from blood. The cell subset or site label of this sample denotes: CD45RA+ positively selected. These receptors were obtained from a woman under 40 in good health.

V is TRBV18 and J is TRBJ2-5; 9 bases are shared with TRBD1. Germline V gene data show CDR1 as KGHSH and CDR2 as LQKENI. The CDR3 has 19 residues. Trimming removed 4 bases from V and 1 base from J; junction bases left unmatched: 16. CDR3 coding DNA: TGTGCCAGCTCACTCCGGGACAGGGTGTGGAGTTCTTCCCAAGAGACCCAGTACTTC. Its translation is CASSLRDRVWSSSQETQYF.

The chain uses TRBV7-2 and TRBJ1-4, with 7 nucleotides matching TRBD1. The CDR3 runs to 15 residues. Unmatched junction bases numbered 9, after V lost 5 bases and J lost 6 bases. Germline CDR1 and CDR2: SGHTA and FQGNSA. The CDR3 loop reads CASSPQQGFYEKLFF. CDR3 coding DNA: TGTGCCAGCAGCCCCCAACAGGGGTTTTATGAAAAACTGTTTTTT.

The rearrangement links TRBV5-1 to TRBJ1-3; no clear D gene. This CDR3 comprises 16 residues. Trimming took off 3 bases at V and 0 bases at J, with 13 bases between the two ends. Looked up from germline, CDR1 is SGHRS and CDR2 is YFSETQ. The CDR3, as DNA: TGCGCCAGCAGCTATGTGCCGGAGCTCTCTGGAAACACCATATATTTT. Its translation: CASSYVPELSGNTIYF.

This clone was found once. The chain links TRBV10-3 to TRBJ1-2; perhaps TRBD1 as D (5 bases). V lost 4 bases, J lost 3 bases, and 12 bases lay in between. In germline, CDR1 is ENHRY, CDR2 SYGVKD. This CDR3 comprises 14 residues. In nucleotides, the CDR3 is TGTGCCATCAGTGCGCGGGGAGGGGACTATGGCTACACCTTC. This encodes CAISARGGDYGYTF.

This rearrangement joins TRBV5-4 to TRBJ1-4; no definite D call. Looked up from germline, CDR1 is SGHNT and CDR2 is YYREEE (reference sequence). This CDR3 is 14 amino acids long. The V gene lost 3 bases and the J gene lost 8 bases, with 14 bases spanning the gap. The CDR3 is CASSSGEMTEKLFF. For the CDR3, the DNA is TGTGCCAGCAGCTCCGGGGAAATGACCGAAAAACTGTTTTTT.

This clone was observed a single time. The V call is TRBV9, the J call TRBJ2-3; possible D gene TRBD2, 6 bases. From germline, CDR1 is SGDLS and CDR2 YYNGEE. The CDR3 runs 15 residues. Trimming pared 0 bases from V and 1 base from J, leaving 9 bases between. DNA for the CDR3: TGTGCCAGCAGCGTAGAGCGGGCCCGCACAGATACGCAGTATTTT. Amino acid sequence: CASSVERARTDTQYF.

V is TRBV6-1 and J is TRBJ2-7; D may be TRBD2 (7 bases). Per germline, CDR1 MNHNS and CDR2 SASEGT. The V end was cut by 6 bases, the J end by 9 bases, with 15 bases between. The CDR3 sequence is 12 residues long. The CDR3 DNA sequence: TGTGCCAGCAGGGAGGGGGTAGCGGGGCAGTACTTC. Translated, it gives CASREGVAGQYF.

The CDR3 spells CASSAYHHPYGYTF. CDR3 coding DNA: TGTGCCAGCAGTGCTTATCATCACCCCTATGGCTACACCTTC. The chain employs TRBV6-1 and TRBJ1-2; D remains unclear. The CDR3 has 14 residues. In germline, CDR1 is MNHNS, CDR2 SASEGT. Trimming took 4 bases from V and 4 from J, leaving 13 bases between them.

CDR3: CASSTGAGVGTGELFF. CDR3 sequence (DNA): TGCGCCAGCAGCACCGGTGCGGGAGTGGGGACCGGGGAGCTGTTTTTT. V is TRBV10-1 and J is TRBJ2-2, with 7 nucleotides matching TRBD2. CDR3 length: 16 residues. Germline values: CDR1 WNHNN, CDR2 SYGVQD (reference sequence). The ends lost 6 bases at V and 5 bases at J; junction bases unmatched: 12.

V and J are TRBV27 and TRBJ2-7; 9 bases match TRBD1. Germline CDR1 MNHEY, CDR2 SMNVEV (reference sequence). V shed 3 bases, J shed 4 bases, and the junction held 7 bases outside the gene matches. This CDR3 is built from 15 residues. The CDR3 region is CASSFNRGLGYEQYF. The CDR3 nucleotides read TGTGCCAGCAGTTTTAACAGGGGGCTGGGTTACGAGCAGTACTTC.

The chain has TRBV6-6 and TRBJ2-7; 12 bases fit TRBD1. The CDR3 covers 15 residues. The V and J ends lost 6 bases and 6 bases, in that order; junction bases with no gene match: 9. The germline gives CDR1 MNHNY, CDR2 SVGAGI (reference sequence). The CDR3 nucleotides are TGTGCCAGCAGCAAGCCGGGACAGGGGGCGTCCGAGCAGTACTTC. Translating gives CASSKPGQGASEQYF.

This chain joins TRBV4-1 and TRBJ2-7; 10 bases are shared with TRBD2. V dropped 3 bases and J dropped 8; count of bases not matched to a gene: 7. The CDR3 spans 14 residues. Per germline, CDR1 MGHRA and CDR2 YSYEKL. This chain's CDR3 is CASSQHPTSGQQYF. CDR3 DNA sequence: TGCGCCAGCAGCCAGCACCCGACTAGCGGGCAGCAGTACTTC.

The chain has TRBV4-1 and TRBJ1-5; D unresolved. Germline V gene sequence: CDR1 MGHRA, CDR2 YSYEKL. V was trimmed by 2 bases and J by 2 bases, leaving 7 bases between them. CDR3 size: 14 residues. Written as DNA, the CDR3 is TGCGCCAGCAGCCAACCTGGGGGCAATCAGCCCCAGCATTTT. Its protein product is CASSQPGGNQPQHF.

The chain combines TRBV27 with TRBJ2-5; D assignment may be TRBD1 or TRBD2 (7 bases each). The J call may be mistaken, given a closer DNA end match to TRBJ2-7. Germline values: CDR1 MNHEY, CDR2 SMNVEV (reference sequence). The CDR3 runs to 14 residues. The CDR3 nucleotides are TGTGCCAGCGCATCAGGGGGGGAACCCTACGAGCAGTACTTC. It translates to CASASGGEPYEQYF.

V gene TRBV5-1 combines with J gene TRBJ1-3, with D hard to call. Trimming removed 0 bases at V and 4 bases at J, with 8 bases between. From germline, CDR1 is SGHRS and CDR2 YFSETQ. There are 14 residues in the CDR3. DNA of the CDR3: TGCGCCAGCAGCTTGGTGCCCAGCGGAAACACCATATATTTT. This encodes CASSLVPSGNTIYF.

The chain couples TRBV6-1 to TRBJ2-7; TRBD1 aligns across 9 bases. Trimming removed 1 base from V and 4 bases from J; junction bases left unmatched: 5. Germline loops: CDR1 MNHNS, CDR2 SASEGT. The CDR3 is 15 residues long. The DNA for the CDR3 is TGTGCCAGCAGTGAAGTGGGACAGGGCCTTTACGAGCAGTACTTC. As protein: CASSEVGQGLYEQYF.

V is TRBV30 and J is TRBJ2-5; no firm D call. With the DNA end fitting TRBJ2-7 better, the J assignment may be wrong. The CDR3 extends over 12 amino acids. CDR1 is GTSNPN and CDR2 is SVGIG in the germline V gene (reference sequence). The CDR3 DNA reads TGTGCCTGGAGTGTTTGGGGTTACGAGCAGTACTTC. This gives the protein CAWSVWGYEQYF.

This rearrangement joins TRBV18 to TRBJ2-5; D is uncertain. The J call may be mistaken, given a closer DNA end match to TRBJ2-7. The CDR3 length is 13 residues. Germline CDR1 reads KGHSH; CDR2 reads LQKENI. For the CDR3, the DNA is TGTGCCAGCTCACCAAGCGAGTCCTACGAGCAGTACTTC. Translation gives CASSPSESYEQYF.

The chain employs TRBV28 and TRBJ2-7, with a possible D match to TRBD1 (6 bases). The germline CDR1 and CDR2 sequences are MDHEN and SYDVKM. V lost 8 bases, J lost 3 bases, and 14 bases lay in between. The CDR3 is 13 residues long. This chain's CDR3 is CASVPGHIYEQYF. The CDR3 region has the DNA TGTGCCAGCGTACCGGGACACATCTACGAGCAGTACTTC.

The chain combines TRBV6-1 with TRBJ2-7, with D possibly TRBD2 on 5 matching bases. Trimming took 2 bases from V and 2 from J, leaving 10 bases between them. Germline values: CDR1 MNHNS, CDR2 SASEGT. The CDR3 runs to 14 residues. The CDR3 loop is CASSEPDGTYEQYF. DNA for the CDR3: TGTGCCAGCAGTGAACCTGACGGGACCTACGAGCAGTACTTC.

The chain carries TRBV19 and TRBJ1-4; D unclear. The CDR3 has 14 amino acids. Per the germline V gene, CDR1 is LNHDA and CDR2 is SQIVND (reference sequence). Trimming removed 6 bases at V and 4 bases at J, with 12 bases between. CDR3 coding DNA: TGTGCCAGTAGATCGGACGGTAATAATGAAAAACTGTTTTTT. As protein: CASRSDGNNEKLFF.

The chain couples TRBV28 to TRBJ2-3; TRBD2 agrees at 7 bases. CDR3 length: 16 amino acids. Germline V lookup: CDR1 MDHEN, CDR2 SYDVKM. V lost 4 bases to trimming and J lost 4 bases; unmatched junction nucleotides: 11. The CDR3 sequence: CASSSPLAGGADTQYF. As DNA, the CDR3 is TGTGCCAGCAGTTCGCCTTTAGCGGGTGGTGCAGATACGCAGTATTTT.